The 27 T cell receptor beta chains reported below all come from one sample, sequenced in a study of T-cell memory formation after mild COVID-19. TCRdb re-derived calls from the 5' RACE reads in MiXCR, one entry per CDR3 protein. Of over 130,000 distinct CDR3 sequences detected, more than 13% appear once; the ten largest clones hold roughly 28%. The sequenced sample consisted of PBMCs or a T cell subset sorted from them (not recorded which). These receptors all stem from an adult woman who had mild COVID-19 (a few samples of this study predate the infection). Cell type and time point are not known.

This clonotype came up a few times. The V and J genes are TRBV5-4 and TRBJ2-7, with TRBD1 matching 8 bases. The V gene end was trimmed by 2 bases and the J gene end by 2 bases; junction bases not matched to a gene: 6. The length of the CDR3 is 15 residues. Germline V gives CDR1 SGHNT, CDR2 YYREEE (reference sequence). The CDR3 DNA follows: TGTGCCAGCAGCTTCAAGTCGACAGGGGCCTACGAGCAGTACTTC. This encodes CASSFKSTGAYEQYF.

The chain couples TRBV27 to TRBJ2-1; the D is unclear. CDR3 length equals 12 residues. Between the trimmed V and J ends, which lost 2 bases and 8 bases, there was a span of 7 bases. Per germline, CDR1 MNHEY and CDR2 SMNVEV (reference sequence). The CDR3 DNA reads as TGTGCCAGCAGTTTAAGATACGATGAGCAGTTCTTC. Its translation: CASSLRYDEQFF.

The chain has TRBV30 and TRBJ2-7; D is perhaps TRBD1 or TRBD2 (5 bases each). This CDR3 contains 14 residues. V lost 1 base, J lost 3 bases, and 13 bases lay in between. Germline V gene data show CDR1 as GTSNPN and CDR2 as SVGIG (reference sequence). CDR3 in amino acids: CAWSGRDGHYEQYF. The CDR3 DNA reads as TGTGCCTGGAGTGGCCGGGACGGGCACTACGAGCAGTACTTC.

In this sample, this clonotype turned up a few times. The J gene is TRBJ2-6, the V gene TRBV29-1; D gene uncertain. The CDR3 is made up of 15 amino acids. V lost 3 bases and J 4 bases, leaving 13 bases between the germline ends. Germline assignment: CDR1 SQVTM and CDR2 ANQGSEA. The CDR3 sequence: CSVEDVTVGANVLTF. CDR3 in DNA: TGCAGCGTTGAGGACGTCACGGTAGGGGCCAACGTCCTGACTTTC.

This clonotype was recorded a few times. V usage is TRBV7-8 and J usage is TRBJ1-2, with D possibly matching TRBD1 (6 bases). Trimming stripped 7 bases from V and 8 bases from J, with 23 bases between. Germline V lookup: CDR1 SGHVS, CDR2 FQNEAQ. The CDR3 spans 15 residues. The CDR3 sequence: CASIPPDSLLRGYTF. In DNA form, the CDR3 reads TGTGCCAGCATACCCCCGGACAGCCTCCTGCGGGGCTACACCTTC.

Only a few counts were recorded for this clonotype. The V and J genes are TRBV9 and TRBJ2-1; D ambiguous. V was clipped by 2 bases and J by 6 bases, with 6 bases between them. CDR1 and CDR2 from the germline V gene are SGDLS and YYNGEE. The CDR3 totals 12 residues. CDR3 sequence: CASSVEGNEQFF. Written as DNA, the CDR3 is TGTGCCAGCAGCGTTGAAGGCAATGAGCAGTTCTTC.

The chain recombines TRBV7-6 with TRBJ2-3; D is uncertain. Trimming shortened V by 5 bases and J by 6 bases, and 24 bases separated the two germline ends. Germline V gene data show CDR1 as SGHVS and CDR2 as FNYEAQ. The CDR3 is 17 residues long. Written as DNA, the CDR3 is TGTGCCAGCAGCCCCGTTGCCCTGGGTTATATCCGGGATACGCAGTATTTT. This encodes CASSPVALGYIRDTQYF.

CDR3 protein: CASSSGDGLNEQFF. The CDR3 DNA sequence: TGTGCCAGCAGCTCGGGCGACGGACTCAATGAGCAGTTCTTC. The chain has TRBV11-3 and TRBJ2-1, with D possibly TRBD2 on 5 matching bases. The CDR3 consists of 14 residues. V was shortened by 4 bases and J by 6 bases, with 13 bases between the two germline ends. The germline gives CDR1 SGHNT, CDR2 YENEEA.

This clonotype was counted between two and nine times. V gene TRBV3-1 combines with J gene TRBJ2-7; the D is unclear. Trimming shortened V by 0 bases and J by 0 bases, and 6 bases separated the two germline ends. The CDR3 length is 14 residues. Germline V gives CDR1 LGHDT, CDR2 YNNKEL (reference sequence). The CDR3 reads CASSQDDNSYEQYF. In nucleotides, the CDR3 is TGTGCCAGCAGCCAAGATGACAACTCCTACGAGCAGTACTTC.

CDR3 nucleotides: TGTGCCAGCAGCCCCCGAGGACACACATTCCAAGAGACCCAGTACTTC. This codes for CASSPRGHTFQETQYF. V is TRBV9 and J is TRBJ2-5; D might be TRBD1 (5 bases). The ends were cut back, 4 bases at V and 1 base at J, with 17 bases in the middle. Germline values: CDR1 SGDLS, CDR2 YYNGEE. This CDR3 has 16 amino acids.

The chain couples TRBV29-1 to TRBJ2-7, with D unresolved. The CDR3 runs 13 residues. V shed 3 bases and J shed 2 bases, with 11 bases lying between them. Germline V CDR1 and CDR2: SQVTM, ANQGSEA. The CDR3 loop reads CSVEGGVPYEQYF. DNA for the CDR3: TGCAGCGTTGAGGGTGGGGTCCCCTACGAGCAGTACTTC.

This clonotype was counted once. This rearrangement joins TRBV7-9 to TRBJ2-3; D ambiguous. V shed 5 bases and J shed 2 bases, with 14 bases lying between them. Germline lookup yields CDR1 SEHNR and CDR2 FQNEAQ (reference sequence). The CDR3 is 15 residues long. The CDR3, as DNA: TGTGCCAGCAGCCCCCCGACGGTGGCCACAGATACGCAGTATTTT. This gives the protein CASSPPTVATDTQYF.

This clonotype was seen only a few times. The J gene is TRBJ1-3, the V gene TRBV4-3, with D unclear. The CDR3 has 16 residues. Trimming took 2 bases from V and 0 from J, leaving 11 bases between them. CDR1 is LGHNA and CDR2 is YSLEER in the germline V gene. The CDR3 region has the DNA TGCGCCAGCAGCCAAAATACAGTTTTCTCTGGAAACACCATATATTTT. As protein: CASSQNTVFSGNTIYF.

In its sample, this clonotype was seen many times. The J gene is TRBJ2-7, the V gene TRBV11-2, with a possible D match to TRBD2 (6 bases). The CDR3 is 17 residues long. Germline CDR1 SGHAT, CDR2 FQNNGV. The V gene lost 4 bases and the J gene lost 3 bases, with 22 bases spanning the gap. CDR3 in amino acids: CASSSRRGASPHYEQYF. The CDR3 bases are TGTGCCAGCAGCTCCCGGCGGGGAGCTTCCCCCCACTACGAGCAGTACTTC.

This clonotype was observed a handful of times. The rearrangement uses TRBV12-3 or TRBV12-4 and TRBJ1-4; weak D call: TRBD1 (5 bases). The V and J ends lost 7 bases and 7 bases respectively, with 19 bases between them. The CDR3 runs to 15 residues. CDR3 bases: TGTGCCAGCATCGACCAGGGAGGTTGGGGTGAAAAACTGTTTTTT. This sequence encodes CASIDQGGWGEKLFF.

The rearrangement joins TRBV4-3 to TRBJ1-4; D is undetermined. V lost 5 bases and J 1 base, leaving 8 bases between the germline ends. CDR1 and CDR2 (germline): LGHNA, YSLEER. CDR3 length: 14 amino acids. CDR3 DNA sequence: TGCGCCAGCAGCTGGAGCGGAACTAATGAAAAACTGTTTTTT. The encoded protein is CASSWSGTNEKLFF.

For the CDR3, the DNA is TGTGCCAGCAGTGAAGGGGCGGGGGGAGTCTACGAGCAGTACTTC. Encoded protein: CASSEGAGGVYEQYF. The chain uses TRBV6-1 and TRBJ2-7, with 8 positions matching TRBD2. Unmatched junction bases numbered 5, after V lost 1 base and J lost 3 bases. The CDR3 consists of 15 residues. The germline gives CDR1 MNHNS, CDR2 SASEGT.

Concerning this clonotype itself: An end of the junction does not agree with germline; a read error may underlie this. The chain employs TRBV29-1 and TRBJ2-3; 10 nucleotides line up with TRBD2. Per the germline V gene, CDR1 is SQVTM and CDR2 is ANQGSEA. CDR3 size: 14 residues. The CDR3 coding sequence is TGCAGCGTCGAAGCGGGAGGGAGGGCAGATACGCAGTATTTT. This translates into CSVEAGGRADTQYF.

This clonotype was detected only a few times. The J gene is TRBJ2-1, the V gene TRBV9, with D tentatively TRBD1 (6 bases). Per the germline V gene, CDR1 is SGDLS and CDR2 is YYNGEE. The ends were cut back, 0 bases at V and 9 bases at J, with 10 bases in the middle. CDR3 length: 13 amino acids. The CDR3 nucleotides read TGTGCCAGCAGCGTAGGGCTAGGGGGTGAGCAGTTCTTC. Its translation: CASSVGLGGEQFF.

This clonotype was picked up a small number of times. V gene TRBV5-4 combines with J gene TRBJ1-5; no reliable D call. The CDR3 covers 14 residues. The germline CDR1 and CDR2 sequences are SGHNT and YYREEE (reference sequence). Trimming took 2 bases from V and 3 from J, leaving 9 bases between them. As DNA, the CDR3 is TGTGCCAGCAGCTTCTCGCCCTACAATCAGCCCCAGCATTTT. Its translation: CASSFSPYNQPQHF.

The chain is built from TRBV5-1 and TRBJ2-1, with 8 bases fitting TRBD2. Germline assignment: CDR1 SGHRS and CDR2 YFSETQ. This CDR3 is built from 15 residues. Unmatched junction bases numbered 7, after V lost 3 bases and J lost 5 bases. The chain's CDR3 is CASSSAGTRDNEQFF. The CDR3 coding sequence is TGCGCCAGCAGCTCAGCCGGGACTAGAGACAATGAGCAGTTCTTC.

The chain has TRBV7-9 and TRBJ1-2, with 9 positions matching TRBD1. CDR1 is SEHNR, CDR2 FQNEAQ, per germline (reference sequence). There are 13 residues in the CDR3. Germline trimming cut 5 bases from V and 8 bases from J; bases unmatched to any gene: 6. This chain's CDR3 is CASSPWTGDGYTF. CDR3 bases: TGTGCCAGCAGCCCCTGGACAGGGGACGGCTACACCTTC.

The genes are TRBV29-1 and TRBJ2-2; D is perhaps TRBD1 (5 bases). Trimming cost V 6 bases and J 1 base, with 18 bases left between them. The CDR3 extends over 16 amino acids. From germline, CDR1 is SQVTM and CDR2 ANQGSEA. The CDR3 spells CSVSRPQGMNTGELFF. CDR3 DNA: TGCAGCGTATCCCGTCCCCAGGGCATGAACACCGGGGAGCTGTTTTTT.

This clonotype was counted a few times. This chain connects TRBV6-2 or TRBV6-3 to TRBJ2-5; the D gene is possibly TRBD2 (6 bases). V was cut by 3 bases and J by 9 bases, with 20 bases left in between. Germline V gene lookup returns CDR1 MNHEY and CDR2 SVGEGT. The CDR3 loop spans 15 amino acids. CDR3 loop: CASSYRDSPPLAQYF. CDR3 bases: TGTGCCAGCAGTTATCGGGACTCACCCCCGTTGGCCCAGTACTTC.

This clonotype was detected only a few times. The J gene is TRBJ1-1, the V gene TRBV9, with a tentative D call TRBD1 (6 bases). This CDR3 spans 14 amino acids. Trimming removed 3 bases from V and 1 base from J, with 10 bases in between. Germline CDR1 is SGDLS and CDR2 is YYNGEE. CDR3: CASSGSQGNTEAFF. The CDR3 DNA reads as TGTGCCAGCAGCGGATCACAGGGGAACACTGAAGCTTTCTTT. The variable domain in full, with the rest retrieved from reference TRBV9 and TRBJ1-1, is DSGVTQTPKHLITATGQRVTLRCSPRSGDLSVYWYQQSLDQGLQFLIQYYNGEERAKGNILERFSAQQFPDLHSELNLSSLELGDSALYFCASSGSQGNTEAFFGQGTRLTVV.

The V call is TRBV27, the J call TRBJ2-7, with no clear D. Per germline, CDR1 MNHEY and CDR2 SMNVEV (reference sequence). V shed 4 bases and J shed 0 bases, with 10 bases lying between them. This CDR3 is 14 amino acids long. The chain's CDR3 is CASSSTQTSYEQYF. The CDR3, as DNA: TGTGCCAGCAGTTCCACACAGACCTCCTACGAGCAGTACTTC.

This clonotype appeared a few times. The CDR3 is CASSYEVAGATYEQYF. As DNA, the CDR3 is TGTGCCAGCAGTTACGAGGTAGCGGGCGCTACCTACGAGCAGTACTTC. The chain joins TRBV6-6 to TRBJ2-7; 7 positions agree with TRBD2. Germline trimming cut 2 bases from V and 2 bases from J; bases unmatched to any gene: 9. The CDR3 is 16 amino acids. The V gene's germline CDR1 is MNHNY and CDR2 SVGAGI (reference sequence).